This is a list of T cell receptor beta chains from one sample in a study of Graves' ophthalmopathy and Graves' hyperthyroidism. TCRdb re-called the multiplex PCR reads with MiXCR, one entry per CDR3 protein. Of approximately 210,000 distinct CDR3 sequences in the sample, roughly 21% were seen once. The sequenced sample consisted of peripheral blood. These receptors originate from a woman aged 45-65 years with Graves' ophthalmopathy. Both conserved end residues are part of each CDR3. D genes are given only for firm matches. Part of the rows lack a size; the others show once, few, many or a class for expanded clones.

J gene	D gene	V gene	clone size	CDR3 protein	CDR3 DNA
TRBJ2-5	TRBD2	TRBV20-1	-	CSAIHGLAGETQYF	TGCAGTGCCATACACGGACTAGCTGGGGAGACCCAGTACTTC
TRBJ2-7	-	TRBV19	few	CASRSFDEQYF	TGTGCCAGTAGGAGTTTCGACGAGCAGTACTTC
TRBJ2-7	TRBD2	TRBV2	-	CASSDVPGLALSYEQYF	TGTGCCAGCAGTGATGTCCCGGGACTAGCCCTCTCCTACGAGCAGTACTTC
TRBJ2-7	-	TRBV6-5	-	CASSSGSNEQYF	TGTGCCAGCAGTTCGGGGAGCAACGAGCAGTACTTC
TRBJ2-5	-	TRBV6-5	many	CASSYSRATRDAKTQYF	TGTGCCAGCAGTTACTCGAGGGCGACCCGCGATGCGAAGACCCAGTACTTC
TRBJ1-3	-	TRBV12-3/TRBV12-4	-	CASSLGFSGNTIYF	TGTGCCAGCAGTTTAGGCTTCTCTGGAAACACCATATATTTT
TRBJ2-2	-	TRBV19	-	CASRVGGGVGELFF	TGTGCCAGTAGAGTAGGGGGGGGCGTCGGGGAGCTGTTTTTT
TRBJ1-1	TRBD1	TRBV6-1	many	CASIDRDRGLGTEAFF	TGTGCCAGCATCGACCGGGACAGGGGTCTTGGCACTGAAGCTTTCTTT
TRBJ1-2	TRBD1	TRBV20-1	many	CSAPTTGRGDGYTF	TGCAGTGCTCCCACGACAGGGAGAGGGGATGGCTACACCTTC
TRBJ1-1	TRBD1	TRBV12-3/TRBV12-4	many	CASGTGGGTEAFF	TGTGCCAGCGGGACAGGGGGAGGAACTGAAGCTTTCTTT
TRBJ2-2	-	TRBV4-1	many	CASRGGSGELFF	TGCGCCAGCAGAGGAGGGTCCGGGGAGCTGTTTTTT
TRBJ2-7	-	TRBV6-1	once	CASSSQNSYEQSF	TGTGCCAGCTCCTCGCAGAACTCCTACGAGCAGTCCTTC
TRBJ2-7	-	TRBV12-3/TRBV12-4	-	CASSYRGLAGVSYEQYF	TGTGCCAGCAGTTACAGGGGGCTAGCGGGGGTCTCCTACGAGCAGTACTTC
TRBJ2-7	-	TRBV7-8	many	CASSLAPANYEQYF	TGTGCCAGCAGCTTAGCTCCTGCGAACTACGAGCAGTACTTC
TRBJ1-6	-	TRBV30	many	CAWSYTGGGSPLHF	TGTGCCTGGAGTTATACAGGAGGGGGTTCACCCCTCCACTTT
TRBJ1-2	-	TRBV9	many	CASSTRTVGYTF	TGTGCCAGCAGCACTCGGACTGTAGGCTACACCTTC
TRBJ1-1	-	TRBV6-5	many	CASIKGRANTEAFF	TGTGCCAGCATCAAGGGGCGCGCAAACACTGAAGCTTTCTTT